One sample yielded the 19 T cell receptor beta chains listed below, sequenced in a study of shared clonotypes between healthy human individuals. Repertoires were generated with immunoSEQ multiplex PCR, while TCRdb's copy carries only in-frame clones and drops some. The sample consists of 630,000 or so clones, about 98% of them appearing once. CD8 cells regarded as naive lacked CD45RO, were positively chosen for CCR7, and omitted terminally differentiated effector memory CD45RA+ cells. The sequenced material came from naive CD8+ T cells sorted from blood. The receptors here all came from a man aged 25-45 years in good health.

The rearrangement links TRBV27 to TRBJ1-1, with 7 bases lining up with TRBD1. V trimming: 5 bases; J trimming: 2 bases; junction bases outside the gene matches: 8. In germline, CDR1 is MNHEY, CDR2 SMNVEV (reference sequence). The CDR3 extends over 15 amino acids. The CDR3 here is CASSINRGGNTEAFF. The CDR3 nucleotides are TGTGCCAGCAGTATAAACAGGGGAGGTAACACTGAAGCTTTCTTT.

The CDR3 nucleotides are TGTGCCACCAGCAACCTACAGGGGAGGTTGGACACCGGGGAGCTGTTTTTT. It translates to CATSNLQGRLDTGELFF. The J gene is TRBJ2-2, the V gene TRBV15, with D maybe TRBD1 (7 bases). The germline gives CDR1 LNHNV, CDR2 YYDKDF (reference sequence). V was pared by 4 bases and J by 3 bases, with 18 bases between. The CDR3 has 17 amino acids.

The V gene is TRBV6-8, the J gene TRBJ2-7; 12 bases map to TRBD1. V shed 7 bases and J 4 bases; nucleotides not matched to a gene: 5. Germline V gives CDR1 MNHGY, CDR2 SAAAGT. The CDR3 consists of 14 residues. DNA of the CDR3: TGTGCCAGCAACCGGGACAGGGGGCTTTACGAGCAGTACTTC. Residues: CASNRDRGLYEQYF.

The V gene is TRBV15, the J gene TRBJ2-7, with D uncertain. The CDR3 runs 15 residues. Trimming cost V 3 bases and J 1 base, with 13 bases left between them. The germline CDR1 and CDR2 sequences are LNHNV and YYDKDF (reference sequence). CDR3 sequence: CATSSERDLSYEQYF. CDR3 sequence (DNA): TGTGCCACCAGCAGTGAAAGAGACCTGTCCTACGAGCAGTACTTC.

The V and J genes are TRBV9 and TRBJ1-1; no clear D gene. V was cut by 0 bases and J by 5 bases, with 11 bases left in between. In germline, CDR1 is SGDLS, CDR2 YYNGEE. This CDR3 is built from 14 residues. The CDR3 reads CASSVVPGRTEAFF. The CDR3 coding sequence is TGTGCCAGCAGCGTAGTCCCGGGGAGGACTGAAGCTTTCTTT.

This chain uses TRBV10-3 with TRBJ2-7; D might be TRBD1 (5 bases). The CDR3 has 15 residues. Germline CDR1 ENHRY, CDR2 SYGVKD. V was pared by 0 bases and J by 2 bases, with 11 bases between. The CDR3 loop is CAISESLDRAYEQYF. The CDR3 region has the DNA TGTGCCATCAGTGAGTCTCTTGACAGAGCCTACGAGCAGTACTTC.

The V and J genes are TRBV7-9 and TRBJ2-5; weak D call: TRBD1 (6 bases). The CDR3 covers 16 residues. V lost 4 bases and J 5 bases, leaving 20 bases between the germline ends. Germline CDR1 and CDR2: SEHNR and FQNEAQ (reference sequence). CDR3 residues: CASSSYIQGEGETQYF. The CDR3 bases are TGTGCCAGCAGCTCGTATATACAGGGAGAAGGGGAGACCCAGTACTTC.

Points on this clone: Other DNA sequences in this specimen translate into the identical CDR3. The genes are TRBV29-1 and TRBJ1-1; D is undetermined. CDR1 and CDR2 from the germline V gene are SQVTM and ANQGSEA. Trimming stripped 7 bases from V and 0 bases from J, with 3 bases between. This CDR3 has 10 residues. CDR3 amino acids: CSAMNTEAFF. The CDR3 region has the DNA TGCAGCGCAATGAACACTGAAGCTTTCTTT.

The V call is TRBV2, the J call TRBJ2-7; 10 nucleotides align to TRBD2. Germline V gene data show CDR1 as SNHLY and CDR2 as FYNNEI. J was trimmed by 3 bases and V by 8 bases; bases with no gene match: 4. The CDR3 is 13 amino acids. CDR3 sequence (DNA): TGTGCCAGCGGGACTAGCGCTTACTACGAGCAGTACTTC. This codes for CASGTSAYYEQYF.

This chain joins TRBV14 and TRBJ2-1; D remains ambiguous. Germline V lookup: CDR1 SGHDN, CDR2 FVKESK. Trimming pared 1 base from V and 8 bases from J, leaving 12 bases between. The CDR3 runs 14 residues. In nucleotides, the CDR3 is TGTGCCAGCAGCCAAGGTAGGCCGTGGGATGAGCAGTTCTTC. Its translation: CASSQGRPWDEQFF.

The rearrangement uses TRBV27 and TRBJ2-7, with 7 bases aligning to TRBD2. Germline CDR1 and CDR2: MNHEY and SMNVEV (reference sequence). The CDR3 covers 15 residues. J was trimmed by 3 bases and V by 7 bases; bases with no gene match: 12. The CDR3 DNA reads TGTGCCAGCAAAGAGTTTGGTGCTAGCGGCTACGAGCAGTACTTC. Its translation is CASKEFGASGYEQYF.

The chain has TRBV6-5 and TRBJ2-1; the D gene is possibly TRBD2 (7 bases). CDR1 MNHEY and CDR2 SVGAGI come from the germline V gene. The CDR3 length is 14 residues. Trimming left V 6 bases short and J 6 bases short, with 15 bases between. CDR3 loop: CASSLGGPLNEQFF. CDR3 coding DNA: TGTGCCAGCAGCCTCGGGGGGCCCCTCAATGAGCAGTTCTTC.

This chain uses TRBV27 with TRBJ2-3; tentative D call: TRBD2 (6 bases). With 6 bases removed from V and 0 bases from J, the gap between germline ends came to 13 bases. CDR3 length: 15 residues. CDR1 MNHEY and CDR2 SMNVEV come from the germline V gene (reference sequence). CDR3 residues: CASSPEGSSTDTQYF. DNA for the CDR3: TGTGCCAGCAGCCCGGAGGGCTCTAGCACAGATACGCAGTATTTT.

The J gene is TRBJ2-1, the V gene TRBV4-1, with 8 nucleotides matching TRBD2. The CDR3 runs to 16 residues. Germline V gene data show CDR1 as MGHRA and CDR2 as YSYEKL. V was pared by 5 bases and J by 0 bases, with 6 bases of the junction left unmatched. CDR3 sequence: CASSTPGLVSYNEQFF. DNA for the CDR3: TGCGCCAGCAGCACCCCGGGACTAGTCTCCTACAATGAGCAGTTCTTC.

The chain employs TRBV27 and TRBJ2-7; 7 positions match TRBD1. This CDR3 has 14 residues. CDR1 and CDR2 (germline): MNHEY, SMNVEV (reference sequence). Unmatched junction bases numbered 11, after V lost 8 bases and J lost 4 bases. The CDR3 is CASGLDRTLYEQYF. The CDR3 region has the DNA TGTGCCAGCGGGTTGGACAGGACCCTTTACGAGCAGTACTTC.

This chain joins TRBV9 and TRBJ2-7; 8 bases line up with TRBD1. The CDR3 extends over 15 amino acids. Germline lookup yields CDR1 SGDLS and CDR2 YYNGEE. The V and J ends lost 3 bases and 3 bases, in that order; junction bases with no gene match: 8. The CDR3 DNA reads TGTGCCAGCAGCGCATCCGGGACAGGAGTCTACGAGCAGTACTTC. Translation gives CASSASGTGVYEQYF. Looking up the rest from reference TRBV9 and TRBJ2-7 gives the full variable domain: DSGVTQTPKHLITATGQRVTLRCSPRSGDLSVYWYQQSLDQGLQFLIQYYNGEERAKGNILERFSAQQFPDLHSELNLSSLELGDSALYFCASSASGTGVYEQYFGPGTRLTVT.

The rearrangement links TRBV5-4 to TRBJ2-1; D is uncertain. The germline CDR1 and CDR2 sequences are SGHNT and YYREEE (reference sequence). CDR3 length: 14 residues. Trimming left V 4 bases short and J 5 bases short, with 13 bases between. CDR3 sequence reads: CASSLGSSHNEQFF. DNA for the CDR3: TGTGCCAGCAGCCTAGGTAGTTCCCACAATGAGCAGTTCTTC.

This CDR3 is CASSFIRESEKLFF. Written as DNA, the CDR3 is TGTGCCAGCAGCTTTATCAGGGAGAGTGAAAAACTGTTTTTT. J is TRBJ1-4 and V is TRBV5-5, with a tentative D call TRBD1 (5 bases). CDR3 length: 14 amino acids. Trimming took off 2 bases at V and 7 bases at J, with 12 bases between the two ends. Germline CDR1 SGHKS, CDR2 YYEKEE (reference sequence).

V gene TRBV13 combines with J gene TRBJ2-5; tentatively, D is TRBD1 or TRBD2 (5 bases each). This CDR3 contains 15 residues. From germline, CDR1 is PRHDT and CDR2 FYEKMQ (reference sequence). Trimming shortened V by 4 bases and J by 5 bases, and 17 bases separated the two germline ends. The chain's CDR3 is CASSYRPGPKETQYF. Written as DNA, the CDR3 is TGTGCCAGCAGCTACCGGCCGGGACCCAAGGAGACCCAGTACTTC.